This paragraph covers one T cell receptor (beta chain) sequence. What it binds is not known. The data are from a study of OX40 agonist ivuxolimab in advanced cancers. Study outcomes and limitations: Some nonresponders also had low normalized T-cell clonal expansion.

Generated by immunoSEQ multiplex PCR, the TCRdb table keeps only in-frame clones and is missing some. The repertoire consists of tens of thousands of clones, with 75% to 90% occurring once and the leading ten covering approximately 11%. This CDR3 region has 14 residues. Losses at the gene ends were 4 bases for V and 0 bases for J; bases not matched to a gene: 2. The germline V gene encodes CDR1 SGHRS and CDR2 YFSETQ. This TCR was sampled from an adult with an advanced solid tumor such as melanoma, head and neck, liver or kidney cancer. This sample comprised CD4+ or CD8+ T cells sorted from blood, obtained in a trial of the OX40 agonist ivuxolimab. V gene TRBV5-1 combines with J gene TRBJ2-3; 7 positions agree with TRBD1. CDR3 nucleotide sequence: TGCGCCAGCAGCCCGGGACAGAGCACAGATACGCAGTATTTT. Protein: CASSPGQSTDTQYF. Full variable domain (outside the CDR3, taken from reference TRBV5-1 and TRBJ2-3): KAGVTQTPRYLIKTRGQQVTLSCSPISGHRSVSWYQQTPGQGLQFLFEYFSETQRNKGNFPGRFSGRQFSNSRSEMNVSTLELGDSALYLCASSPGQSTDTQYFGPGTRLTVL.